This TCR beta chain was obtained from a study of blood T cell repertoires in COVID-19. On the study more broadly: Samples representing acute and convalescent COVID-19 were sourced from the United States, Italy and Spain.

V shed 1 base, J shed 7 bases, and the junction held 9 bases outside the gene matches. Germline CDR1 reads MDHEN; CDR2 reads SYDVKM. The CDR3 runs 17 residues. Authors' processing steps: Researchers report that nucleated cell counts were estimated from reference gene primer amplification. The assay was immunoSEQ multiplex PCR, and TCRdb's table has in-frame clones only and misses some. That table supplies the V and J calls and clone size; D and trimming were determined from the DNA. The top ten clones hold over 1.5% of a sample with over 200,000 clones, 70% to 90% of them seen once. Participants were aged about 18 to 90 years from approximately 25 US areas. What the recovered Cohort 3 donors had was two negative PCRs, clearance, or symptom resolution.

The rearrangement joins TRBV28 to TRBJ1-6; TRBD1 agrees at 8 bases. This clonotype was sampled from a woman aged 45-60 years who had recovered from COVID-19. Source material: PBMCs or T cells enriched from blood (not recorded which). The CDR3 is CASSLFSSGGANSPLHF. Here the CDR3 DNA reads TGTGCCAGCAGTTTATTCTCCTCAGGGGGCGCGAATTCACCCCTCCACTTT.